The rows below give T cell receptor beta chains drawn from one sample of a study of cytomegalovirus exposure and HLA in healthy donors. Method: immunoSEQ multiplex PCR; TCRdb's copy keeps in-frame clones and lacks some. The sample contains roughly 130,000 clones, roughly 80% of which appear only once. Input material: PBMCs. The receptors shown here come from a male donor in good health and CMV-seronegative. Each CDR3 is given with its conserved first and last residue. The order of the fields is CDR3 protein, CDR3 DNA, clone size, D gene, V gene, J gene. The D gene is left open where the match is weak. Only some rows state a clone size, as once, few, many or a class for expanded clones.

CATGLTAVGAGEQFF	TGTGCCACCGGACTCACCGCCGTGGGAGCGGGTGAGCAGTTCTTC	.	.	TRBV5-5	TRBJ2-1
CASNAKGVGELFF	TGTGCCAGCAACGCTAAGGGGGTCGGGGAGCTGTTTTTT	.	.	TRBV28	TRBJ2-2
CASSLEVLAGGPGELFF	TGCGCCAGCAGCTTGGAAGTCTTGGCGGGAGGGCCAGGGGAGCTGTTTTTT	.	TRBD2	TRBV5-1	TRBJ2-2
CASSLAVGAGEAFF	TGTGCCAGCAGCTTAGCGGTGGGGGCTGGTGAAGCTTTCTTT	.	.	TRBV11-1	TRBJ1-1
CASRGQGSYEQYF	TGTGCCAGCAGGGGGCAGGGCTCCTACGAGCAGTACTTC	.	.	TRBV28	TRBJ2-7
CASARDNSYNEQFF	TGTGCCAGCGCCCGGGACAACTCCTACAATGAGCAGTTCTTC	.	.	TRBV7-3	TRBJ2-1
CASTDSGGGPYNEQFF	TGTGCCAGCACCGACTCTGGGGGGGGCCCTTACAATGAGCAGTTCTTC	.	.	TRBV5-4	TRBJ2-1
CASSSGVTGISEQYF	TGTGCCAGCAGCTCAGGGGTGACAGGGATTAGTGAGCAGTACTTC	.	TRBD1	TRBV7-6	TRBJ2-7
CASARFGRENYEQYF	TGTGCCTCGGCTCGGTTTGGGCGGGAAAACTACGAGCAGTACTTC	few	.	TRBV11-2	TRBJ2-7
CAMLAGGNTGELFF	TGTGCCATGCTAGCGGGGGGAAACACCGGGGAGCTGTTTTTT	.	TRBD2	TRBV10-3	TRBJ2-2
CASSQVGARGSPLHF	TGTGCCAGCAGCCAAGTTGGGGCGCGCGGTTCACCCCTCCACTTT	.	.	TRBV4-2	TRBJ1-6
CASRDRAGYYEQYF	TGTGCCAGCAGAGATCGGGCAGGGTACTACGAGCAGTACTTC	once	.	TRBV6-5	TRBJ2-7
CASSPEGYTF	TGTGCCAGCAGCCCGGAGGGCTACACCTTC	.	.	TRBV7-9	TRBJ1-2
CASSSLMIARRAQMNTEAFF	TGTGCCAGCAGTTCTCTCATGATAGCCCGGCGCGCGCAAATGAACACTGAAGCTTTCTTT	few	.	TRBV27	TRBJ1-1
CASSQGTGWSNEQFF	TGTGCCAGCAGCCAAGGGACAGGGTGGAGCAATGAGCAGTTCTTC	.	TRBD1	TRBV5-8	TRBJ2-1
CASSLFGTGGEKLFF	TGTGCCAGCAGTTTATTTGGGACTGGGGGTGAAAAACTGTTTTTT	.	.	TRBV28	TRBJ1-4
CAWSGSLLSSGANVLTF	TGTGCCTGGAGTGGCTCGCTATTAAGCTCTGGGGCCAACGTCCTGACTTTC	.	.	TRBV30	TRBJ2-6
CASSLERGRIEQYF	TGCGCCAGCAGCTTGGAAAGGGGGCGGATCGAGCAGTACTTC	.	TRBD1	TRBV5-1	TRBJ2-7
CASSKRGTETTDTQYF	TGTGCCAGTAGTAAACGAGGGACAGAAACCACAGATACGCAGTATTTT	.	TRBD1	TRBV19	TRBJ2-3
CASRLPFRKYSNQPQHF	TGTGCCAGCAGGTTGCCCTTCAGGAAATATAGCAATCAGCCCCAGCATTTT	.	.	TRBV28	TRBJ1-5
CASSSGQGNEQFF	TGCGCCAGCAGCTCTGGTCAGGGGAATGAGCAGTTCTTC	.	.	TRBV5-1	TRBJ2-1
CASSIEGSGEKLFF	TGTGCCAGTAGTATAGAAGGATCGGGGGAAAAACTGTTTTTT	.	.	TRBV19	TRBJ1-4
CASSLEQGTGGSEQYF	TGTGCCAGCAGCTTAGAGCAAGGGACAGGGGGGTCCGAGCAGTACTTC	.	TRBD1	TRBV7-8	TRBJ2-7
CASSRYGGRMSEAFF	TGTGCCAGCTCACGATACGGGGGGCGGATGTCTGAAGCTTTCTTT	few	.	TRBV18	TRBJ1-1
CASSIRGDEQFF	TGTGCCAGTAGTATTAGAGGAGATGAGCAGTTCTTC	once	.	TRBV19	TRBJ2-1
CSSSFGTGATYEQYF	TGTTCCAGCAGCTTCGGGACAGGGGCCACCTACGAGCAGTACTTC	.	TRBD1	TRBV7-9	TRBJ2-7
CASSRPLAGGVVGEQYF	TGTGCCAGCAGCCGACCCCTAGCGGGGGGCGTAGTAGGGGAGCAGTACTTC	.	TRBD2	TRBV5-4	TRBJ2-7
CASSYSLASSRELFF	TGTGCCAGCAGTTACTCTCTGGCTAGCTCGCGGGAGCTGTTTTTT	few	.	TRBV6-5	TRBJ2-2
CASSIIRDRGNQPQHF	TGTGCCAGTAGTATTATCCGGGACAGGGGAAATCAGCCCCAGCATTTT	.	TRBD1	TRBV19	TRBJ1-5
CASRPSTGETETQYF	TGTGCCAGCAGACCTTCGACAGGGGAGACAGAGACCCAGTACTTC	.	TRBD1	TRBV9	TRBJ2-5
CASSLIGATKNTEAFF	TGTGCCAGCAGCTTAATTGGGGCTACAAAGAACACTGAAGCTTTCTTT	.	.	TRBV7-8	TRBJ1-1
CASSIDLSSGANVLTF	TGTGCCAGTAGTATAGATCTCAGCTCTGGGGCCAACGTCCTGACTTTC	.	.	TRBV19	TRBJ2-6
CASSWTLQETQYF	TGTGCCAGCAGCTGGACTTTACAAGAGACCCAGTACTTC	.	.	TRBV5-4	TRBJ2-5
CASSLAGRGTEKLFF	TGTGCCAGCAGCTTAGCCGGCAGGGGGACGGAAAAACTGTTTTTT	.	TRBD1	TRBV7-6	TRBJ1-4
CASSLSGGAGEQFF	TGTGCCAGCAGCTTAAGCGGGGGGGCGGGTGAGCAGTTCTTC	.	TRBD2	TRBV7-3	TRBJ2-1
CASSWTGGNQPQHF	TGCGCCAGCAGCTGGACAGGGGGAAATCAACCCCAGCATTTT	once	TRBD1	TRBV5-1	TRBJ1-5
CASSHRTGAKNIQYF	TGTGCCAGCAGCCACAGAACAGGGGCCAAAAACATTCAGTACTTC	few	.	TRBV7-9	TRBJ2-4
CASSLAGPNQPQHF	TGTGCCAGCAGCTTGGCAGGGCCCAATCAGCCCCAGCATTTT	.	.	TRBV13	TRBJ1-5
CASSLAGTGNEKLFF	TGCGCCAGCAGCTTGGCCGGGACAGGGAATGAAAAACTGTTTTTT	few	TRBD1	TRBV5-1	TRBJ1-4
CASSYSWTAHNEKLFF	TGTGCCAGCAGTTACTCTTGGACAGCTCATAATGAAAAACTGTTTTTT	.	.	TRBV6-5	TRBJ1-4
CASSLVDRRLSPNTEAFF	TGTGCCAGCAGCTTGGTCGACAGGCGACTCTCCCCCAACACTGAAGCTTTCTTT	.	.	TRBV5-6	TRBJ1-1
CASSSPGTRVADGYTF	TGTGCCAGCAGCTCCCCTGGAACCAGGGTGGCGGATGGCTACACCTTC	once	.	TRBV28	TRBJ1-2
CASSLTGFYEQYF	TGTGCCAGCAGCTTAACCGGTTTCTACGAGCAGTACTTC	.	.	TRBV7-6	TRBJ2-7
CASSQDPGDTEAFF	TGTGCCAGCAGCCAAGATCCCGGAGACACTGAAGCTTTCTTT	.	.	TRBV14	TRBJ1-1
CASSLGQGAADTQYF	TGCGCCAGCAGCTTAGGACAGGGGGCCGCAGATACGCAGTATTTT	.	TRBD1	TRBV5-1	TRBJ2-3
CASSLVGTAKPSTDTQYF	TGTGCCAGCAGCTTAGTTGGGACAGCAAAACCCAGCACAGATACGCAGTATTTT	.	TRBD1	TRBV7-8	TRBJ2-3
CASSLTPGNEQFF	TGTGCCAGCAGCTTAACTCCGGGGAATGAGCAGTTCTTC	few	.	TRBV7-3	TRBJ2-1
CAISETAGTGTGGRNEQFF	TGTGCCATCAGTGAAACGGCCGGTACCGGGACAGGGGGCAGGAATGAGCAGTTCTTC	.	TRBD1	TRBV10-3	TRBJ2-1
CASSFRQGQENYEQYF	TGTGCCAGCAGTTTTAGGCAGGGTCAGGAAAACTACGAGCAGTACTTC	.	.	TRBV28	TRBJ2-7
CASRPLGLAGGPSSYTDTQYF	TGTGCCAGCAGGCCTCTAGGACTAGCGGGAGGCCCAAGCTCATACACAGATACGCAGTATTTT	.	TRBD2	TRBV27	TRBJ2-3
CASSFTGGPYGYTF	TGCGCCAGCAGCTTTACAGGGGGCCCCTATGGCTACACCTTC	.	TRBD1	TRBV5-1	TRBJ1-2
CASRPTGGREDTQYF	TGCGCCAGCAGACCAACAGGGGGCCGGGAAGATACGCAGTATTTT	.	TRBD1	TRBV5-1	TRBJ2-3
CASSKDRGTGVGSYEQYF	TGTGCCAGCAGCAAAGATCGTGGGACAGGGGTAGGCTCCTACGAGCAGTACTTC	once	.	TRBV21-1	TRBJ2-7
CAWMDRDIPYEQYF	TGTGCCTGGATGGACCGGGACATCCCCTACGAGCAGTACTTC	few	.	TRBV30	TRBJ2-7
CASSAQGAPYEQYF	TGTGCCAGCAGCGCACAGGGGGCCCCCTACGAGCAGTACTTC	.	TRBD1	TRBV5-4	TRBJ2-7